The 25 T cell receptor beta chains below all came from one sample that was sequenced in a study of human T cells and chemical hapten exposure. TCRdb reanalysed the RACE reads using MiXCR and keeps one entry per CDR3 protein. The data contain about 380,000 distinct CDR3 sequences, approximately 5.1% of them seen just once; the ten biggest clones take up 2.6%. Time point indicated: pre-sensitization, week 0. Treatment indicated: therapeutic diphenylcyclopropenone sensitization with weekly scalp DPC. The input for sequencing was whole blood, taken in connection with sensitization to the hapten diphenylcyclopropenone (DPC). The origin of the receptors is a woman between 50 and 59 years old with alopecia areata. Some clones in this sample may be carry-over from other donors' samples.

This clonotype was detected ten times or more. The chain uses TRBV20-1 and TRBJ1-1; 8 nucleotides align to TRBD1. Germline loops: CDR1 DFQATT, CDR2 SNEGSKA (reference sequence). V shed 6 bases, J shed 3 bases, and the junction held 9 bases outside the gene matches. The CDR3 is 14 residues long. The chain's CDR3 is CSATWTGRHTEAFF. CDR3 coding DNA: TGCAGTGCCACCTGGACAGGGCGCCACACTGAAGCTTTCTTT.

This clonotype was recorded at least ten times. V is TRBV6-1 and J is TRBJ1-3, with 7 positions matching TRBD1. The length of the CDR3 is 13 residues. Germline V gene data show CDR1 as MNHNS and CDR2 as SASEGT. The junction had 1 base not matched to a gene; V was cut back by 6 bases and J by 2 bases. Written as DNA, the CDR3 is TGTGCCAGCAGCCAGGGGGCTGGAAACACCATATATTTT. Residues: CASSQGAGNTIYF.

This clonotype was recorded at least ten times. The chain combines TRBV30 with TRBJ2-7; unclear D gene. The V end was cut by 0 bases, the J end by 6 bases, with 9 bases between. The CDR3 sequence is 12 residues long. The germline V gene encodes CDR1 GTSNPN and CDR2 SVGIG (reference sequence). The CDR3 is CAWSVRVREQYF. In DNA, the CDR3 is TGTGCCTGGAGTGTACGGGTTCGCGAGCAGTACTTC.

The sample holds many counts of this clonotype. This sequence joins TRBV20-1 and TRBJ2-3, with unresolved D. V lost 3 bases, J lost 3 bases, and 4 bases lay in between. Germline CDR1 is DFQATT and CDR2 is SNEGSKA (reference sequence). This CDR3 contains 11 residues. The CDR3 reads CSASGTDTQYF. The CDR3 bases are TGCAGTGCTAGCGGGACAGATACGCAGTATTTT.

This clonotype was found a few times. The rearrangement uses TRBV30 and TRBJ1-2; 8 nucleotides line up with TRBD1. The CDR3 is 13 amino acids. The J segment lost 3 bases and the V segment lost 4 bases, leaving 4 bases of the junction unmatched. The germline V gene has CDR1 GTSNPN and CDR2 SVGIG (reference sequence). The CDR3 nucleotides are TGTGCCTGGACAGGGGGCGAGGACTATGGCTACACCTTC. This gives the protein CAWTGGEDYGYTF.

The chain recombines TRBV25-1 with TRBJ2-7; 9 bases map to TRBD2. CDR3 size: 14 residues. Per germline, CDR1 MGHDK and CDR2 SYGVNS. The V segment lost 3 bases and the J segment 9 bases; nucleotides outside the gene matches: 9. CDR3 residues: CASSDRGRAVLQYF. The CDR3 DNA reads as TGTGCCAGCAGTGATCGCGGGAGGGCCGTTCTGCAGTACTTC.

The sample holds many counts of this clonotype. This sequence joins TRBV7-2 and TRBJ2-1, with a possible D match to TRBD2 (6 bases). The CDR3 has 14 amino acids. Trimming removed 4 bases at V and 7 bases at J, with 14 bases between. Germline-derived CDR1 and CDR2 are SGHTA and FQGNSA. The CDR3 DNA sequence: TGTGCCAGCAGCTCCCCCCGGGGGAGGAATGAGCAGTTCTTC. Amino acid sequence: CASSSPRGRNEQFF.

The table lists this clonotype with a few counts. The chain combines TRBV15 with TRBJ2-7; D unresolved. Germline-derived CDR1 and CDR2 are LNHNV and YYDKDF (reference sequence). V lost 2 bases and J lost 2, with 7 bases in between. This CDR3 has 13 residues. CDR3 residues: CATSRQEAYEQYF. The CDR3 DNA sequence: TGTGCCACCAGCAGACAGGAAGCCTACGAGCAGTACTTC. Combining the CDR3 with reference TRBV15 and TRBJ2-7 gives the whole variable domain DAMVIQNPRYQVTQFGKPVTLSCSQTLNHNVMYWYQQKSSQAPKLLFHYYDKDFNNEADTPDNFQSRRPNTSFCFLDIRSPGLGDTAMYLCATSRQEAYEQYFGPGTRLTVT.

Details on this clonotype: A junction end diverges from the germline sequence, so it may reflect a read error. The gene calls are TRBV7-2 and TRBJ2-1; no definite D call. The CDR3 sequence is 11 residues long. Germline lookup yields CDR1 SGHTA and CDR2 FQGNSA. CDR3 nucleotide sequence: TGTGCCAGCAGCTCCAACAATGAGCAGTTCTTC. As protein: CASSSNNEQFF.

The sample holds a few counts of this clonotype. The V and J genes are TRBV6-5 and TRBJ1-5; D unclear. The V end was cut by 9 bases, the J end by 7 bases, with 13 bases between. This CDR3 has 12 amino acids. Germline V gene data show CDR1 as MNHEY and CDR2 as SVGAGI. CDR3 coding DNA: TGTGCCAGTTGGGCCCTGGGGCAGCCCCAGCATTTT. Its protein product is CASWALGQPQHF.

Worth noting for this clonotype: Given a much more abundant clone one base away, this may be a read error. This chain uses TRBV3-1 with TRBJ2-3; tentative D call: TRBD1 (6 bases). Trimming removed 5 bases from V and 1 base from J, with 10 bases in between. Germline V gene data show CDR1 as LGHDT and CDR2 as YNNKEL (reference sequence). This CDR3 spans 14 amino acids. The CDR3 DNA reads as TGTGCCAGCAGCTCCCGACAGGGCACAGATACGCAGTATTTT. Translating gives CASSSRQGTDTQYF.

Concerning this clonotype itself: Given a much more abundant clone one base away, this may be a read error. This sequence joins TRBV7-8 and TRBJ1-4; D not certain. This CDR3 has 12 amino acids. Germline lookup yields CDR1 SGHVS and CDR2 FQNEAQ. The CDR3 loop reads CAGSLNWEKLFF. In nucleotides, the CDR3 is TGTGCCGGCAGCTTAAATTGGGAAAAACTGTTTTTT.

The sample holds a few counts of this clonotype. CDR3 DNA: TGTGCCAGCAGTCCGGGGGACGCAACTAATGAAAAACTGTTTTTT. Amino acids: CASSPGDATNEKLFF. The chain combines TRBV6-2 or TRBV6-3 with TRBJ1-4; perhaps TRBD1 as D (5 bases). V lost 5 bases and J 0 bases, leaving 10 bases between the germline ends. The CDR3 totals 15 residues. The germline gives CDR1 MNHEY, CDR2 SVGEGT.

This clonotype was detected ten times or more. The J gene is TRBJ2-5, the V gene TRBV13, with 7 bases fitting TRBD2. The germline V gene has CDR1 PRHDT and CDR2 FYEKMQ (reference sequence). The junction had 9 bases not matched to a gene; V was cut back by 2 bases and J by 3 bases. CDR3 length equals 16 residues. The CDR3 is CASSLRVAGGKETQYF. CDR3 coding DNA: TGTGCCAGCAGCTTAAGGGTAGCGGGCGGGAAAGAGACCCAGTACTTC.

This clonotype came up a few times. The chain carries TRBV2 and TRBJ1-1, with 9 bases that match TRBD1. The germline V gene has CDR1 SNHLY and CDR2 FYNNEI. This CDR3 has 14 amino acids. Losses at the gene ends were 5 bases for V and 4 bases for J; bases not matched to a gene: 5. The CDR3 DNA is TGTGCCAGCAGTTACCGGGACAGGGCCACTGAAGCTTTCTTT. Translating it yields CASSYRDRATEAFF.

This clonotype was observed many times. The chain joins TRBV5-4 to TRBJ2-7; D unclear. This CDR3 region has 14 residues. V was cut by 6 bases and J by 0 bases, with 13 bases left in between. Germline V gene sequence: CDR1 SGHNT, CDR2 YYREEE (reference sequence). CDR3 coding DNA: TGTGCCAGCACCATACCCCCCGGCTCCTACGAGCAGTACTTC. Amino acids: CASTIPPGSYEQYF.

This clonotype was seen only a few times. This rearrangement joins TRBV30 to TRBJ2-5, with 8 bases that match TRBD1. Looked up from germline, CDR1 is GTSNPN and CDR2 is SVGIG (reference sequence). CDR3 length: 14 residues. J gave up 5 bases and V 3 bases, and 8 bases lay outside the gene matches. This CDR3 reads CAWSDRQGMETQYF. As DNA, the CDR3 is TGTGCCTGGAGCGACCGACAGGGGATGGAGACCCAGTACTTC.

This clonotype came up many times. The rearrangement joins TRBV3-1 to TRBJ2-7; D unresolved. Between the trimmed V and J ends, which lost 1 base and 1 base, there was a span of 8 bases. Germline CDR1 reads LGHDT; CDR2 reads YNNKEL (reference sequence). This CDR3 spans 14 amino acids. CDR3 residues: CASSQGPGSYEQYF. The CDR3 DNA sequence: TGTGCCAGCAGCCAAGGTCCAGGTTCCTACGAGCAGTACTTC.

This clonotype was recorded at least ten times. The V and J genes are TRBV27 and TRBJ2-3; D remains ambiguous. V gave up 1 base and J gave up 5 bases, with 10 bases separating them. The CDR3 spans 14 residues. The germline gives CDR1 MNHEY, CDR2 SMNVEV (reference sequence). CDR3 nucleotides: TGTGCCAGCAGTTTATGGCCCCCACGAGATACGCAGTATTTT. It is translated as CASSLWPPRDTQYF.

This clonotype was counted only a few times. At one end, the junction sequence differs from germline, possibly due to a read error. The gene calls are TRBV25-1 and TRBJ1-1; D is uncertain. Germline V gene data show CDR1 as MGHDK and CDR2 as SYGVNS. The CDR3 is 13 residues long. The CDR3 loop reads CASSDSLDGPRVF. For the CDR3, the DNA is TGTGCCAGCAGTGATTCCCTCGACGGGCCGCGGGTCTTT.

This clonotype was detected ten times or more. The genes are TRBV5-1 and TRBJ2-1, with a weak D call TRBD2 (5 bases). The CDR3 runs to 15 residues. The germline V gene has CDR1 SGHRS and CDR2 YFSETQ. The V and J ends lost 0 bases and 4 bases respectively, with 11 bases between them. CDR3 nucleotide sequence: TGCGCCAGCAGCTTGGTGACGGGGTCTTACAATGAGCAGTTCTTC. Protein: CASSLVTGSYNEQFF.

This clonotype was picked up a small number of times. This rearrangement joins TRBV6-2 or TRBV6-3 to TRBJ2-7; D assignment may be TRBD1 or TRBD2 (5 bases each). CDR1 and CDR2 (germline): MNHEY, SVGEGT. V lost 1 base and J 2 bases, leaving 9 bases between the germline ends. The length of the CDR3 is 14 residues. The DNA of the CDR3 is TGTGCCAGCAGTTACTTGGGGGTTCCCTACGAGCAGTACTTC. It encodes CASSYLGVPYEQYF.

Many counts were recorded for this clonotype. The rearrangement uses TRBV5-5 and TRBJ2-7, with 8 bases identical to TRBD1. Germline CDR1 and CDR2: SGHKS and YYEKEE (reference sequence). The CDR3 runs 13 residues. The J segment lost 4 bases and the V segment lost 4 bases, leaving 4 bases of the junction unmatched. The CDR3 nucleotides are TGTGCCAGCAGCATTAACAGGGGGTACGAGCAGTACTTC. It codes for CASSINRGYEQYF.

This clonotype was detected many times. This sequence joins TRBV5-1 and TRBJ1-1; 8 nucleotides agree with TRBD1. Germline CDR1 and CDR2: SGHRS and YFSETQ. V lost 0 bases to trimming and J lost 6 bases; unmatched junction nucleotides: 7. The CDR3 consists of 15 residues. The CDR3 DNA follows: TGCGCCAGCAGCTTGGCCCTAGGACAGGGCGCTGAAGCTTTCTTT. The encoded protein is CASSLALGQGAEAFF.

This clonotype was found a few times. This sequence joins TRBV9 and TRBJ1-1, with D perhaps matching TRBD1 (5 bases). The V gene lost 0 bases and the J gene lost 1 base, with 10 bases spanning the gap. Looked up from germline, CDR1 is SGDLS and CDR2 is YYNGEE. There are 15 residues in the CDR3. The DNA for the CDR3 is TGTGCCAGCAGCGTAGGTCAGCAGGGGAACACTGAAGCTTTCTTT. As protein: CASSVGQQGNTEAFF.